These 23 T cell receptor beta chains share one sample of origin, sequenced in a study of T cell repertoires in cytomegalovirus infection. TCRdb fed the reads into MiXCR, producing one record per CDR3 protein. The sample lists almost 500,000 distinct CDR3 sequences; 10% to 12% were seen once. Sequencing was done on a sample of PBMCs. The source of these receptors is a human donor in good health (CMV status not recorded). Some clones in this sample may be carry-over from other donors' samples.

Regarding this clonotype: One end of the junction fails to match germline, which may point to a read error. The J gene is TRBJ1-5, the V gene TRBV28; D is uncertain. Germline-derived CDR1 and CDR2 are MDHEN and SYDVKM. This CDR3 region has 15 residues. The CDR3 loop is CANSLPTSSNQPQHF. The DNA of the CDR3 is TGTGCCAACAGTTTGCCGACAAGTAGCAATCAGCCCCAGCATTTT. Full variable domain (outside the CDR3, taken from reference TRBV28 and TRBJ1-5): DVKVTQSSRYLVKRTGEKVFLECVQDMDHENMFWYRQDPGLGLRLIYFSYDVKMKEKGDIPEGYSVSREKKERFSLILESASTNQTSMYLCANSLPTSSNQPQHFGDGTRLSIL.

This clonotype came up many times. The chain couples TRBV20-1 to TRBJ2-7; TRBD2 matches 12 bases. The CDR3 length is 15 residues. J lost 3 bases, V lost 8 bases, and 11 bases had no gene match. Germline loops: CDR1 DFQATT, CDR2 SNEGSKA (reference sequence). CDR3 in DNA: TGCAGTCTCAGTCGGGGACTAGCGGGCCTCTACGAGCAGTACTTC. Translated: CSLSRGLAGLYEQYF.

CDR3 residues: CSALLSGRASSVYEQFF. CDR3 bases: TGCAGTGCGCTCCTTAGCGGGAGGGCCAGTAGTGTCTATGAGCAGTTCTTC. The rearrangement joins TRBV20-1 to TRBJ2-1, with 11 bases aligning to TRBD2. This CDR3 is built from 17 residues. Losses at the gene ends were 6 bases for V and 8 bases for J; bases not matched to a gene: 18. CDR1 and CDR2 from the germline V gene are DFQATT and SNEGSKA (reference sequence).

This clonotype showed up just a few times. The CDR3 here is CASTPRGSEKLFF. The CDR3 DNA follows: TGTGCCAGCACCCCTAGGGGGAGCGAAAAACTGTTTTTT. The chain carries TRBV7-9 and TRBJ1-4, with a weak D call TRBD1 (6 bases). The CDR3 totals 13 residues. CDR1 SEHNR and CDR2 FQNEAQ come from the germline V gene (reference sequence). Trimming shortened V by 7 bases and J by 8 bases, and 14 bases separated the two germline ends. Based on the CDR3 plus reference TRBV7-9 and TRBJ1-4, the full variable domain is DTGVSQNPRHKITKRGQNVTFRCDPISEHNRLYWYRQTLGQGPEFLTYFQNEAQLEKSRLLSDRFSAERPKGSFSTLEIQRTEQGDSAMYLCASTPRGSEKLFFGSGTQLSVL.

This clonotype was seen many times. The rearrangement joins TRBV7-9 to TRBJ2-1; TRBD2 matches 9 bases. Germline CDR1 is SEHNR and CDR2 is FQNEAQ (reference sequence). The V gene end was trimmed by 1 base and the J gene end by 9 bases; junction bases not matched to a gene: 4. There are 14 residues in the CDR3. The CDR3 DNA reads TGTGCCAGCAGCTTAGGTCAGACTAGCGGTGAGCAGTTCTTC. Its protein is CASSLGQTSGEQFF.

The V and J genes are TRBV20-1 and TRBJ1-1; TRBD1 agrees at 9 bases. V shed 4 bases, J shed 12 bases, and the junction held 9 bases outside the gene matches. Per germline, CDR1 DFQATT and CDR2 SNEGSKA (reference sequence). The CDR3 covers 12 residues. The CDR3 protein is CSANHRGLLTFF. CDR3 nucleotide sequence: TGCAGTGCTAACCACAGGGGGCTTCTAACTTTCTTT.

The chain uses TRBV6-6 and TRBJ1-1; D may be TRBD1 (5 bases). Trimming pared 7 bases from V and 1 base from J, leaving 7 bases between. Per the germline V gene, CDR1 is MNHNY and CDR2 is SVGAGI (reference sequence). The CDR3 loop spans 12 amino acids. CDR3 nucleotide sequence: TGTGCCAGCACCAGGGAGAACACTGAAGCTTTCTTT. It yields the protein CASTRENTEAFF.

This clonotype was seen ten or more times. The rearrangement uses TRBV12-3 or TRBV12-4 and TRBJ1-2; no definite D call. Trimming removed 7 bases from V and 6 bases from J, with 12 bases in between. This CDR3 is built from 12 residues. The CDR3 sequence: CASTSRGDGYTF. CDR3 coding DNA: TGTGCCAGCACCTCCCGGGGAGATGGCTACACCTTC.

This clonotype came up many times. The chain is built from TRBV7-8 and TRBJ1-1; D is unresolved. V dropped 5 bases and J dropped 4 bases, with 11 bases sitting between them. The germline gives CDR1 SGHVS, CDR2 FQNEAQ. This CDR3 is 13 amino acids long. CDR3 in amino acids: CASSTQAGTEAFF. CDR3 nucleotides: TGTGCCAGCAGCACTCAGGCGGGCACTGAAGCTTTCTTT.

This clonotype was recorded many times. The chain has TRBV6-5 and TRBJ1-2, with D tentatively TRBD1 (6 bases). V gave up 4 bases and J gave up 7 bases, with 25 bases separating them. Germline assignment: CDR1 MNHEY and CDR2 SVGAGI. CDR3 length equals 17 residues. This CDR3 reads CASSSPPWQGGSSGYTF. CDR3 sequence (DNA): TGTGCCAGCAGTTCTCCCCCATGGCAAGGGGGGAGTAGTGGCTACACCTTC.

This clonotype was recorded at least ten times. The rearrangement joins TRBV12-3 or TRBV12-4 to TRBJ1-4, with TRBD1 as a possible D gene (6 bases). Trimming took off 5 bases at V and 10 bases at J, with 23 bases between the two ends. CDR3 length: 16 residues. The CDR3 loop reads CASSPERGVRVGKLFF. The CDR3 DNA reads TGTGCCAGCAGTCCAGAAAGGGGGGTAAGAGTAGGAAAACTGTTTTTT.

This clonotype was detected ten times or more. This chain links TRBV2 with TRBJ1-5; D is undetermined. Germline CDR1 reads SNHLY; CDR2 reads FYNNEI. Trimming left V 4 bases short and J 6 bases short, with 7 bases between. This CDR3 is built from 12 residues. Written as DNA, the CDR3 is TGTGCCAGCAGTGTGGGTTTTCAGCCCCAGCATTTT. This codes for CASSVGFQPQHF. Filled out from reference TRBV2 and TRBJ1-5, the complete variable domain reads EPEVTQTPSHQVTQMGQEVILRCVPISNHLYFYWYRQILGQKVEFLVSFYNNEISEKSEIFDDQFSVERPDGSNFTLKIRSTKLEDSAMYFCASSVGFQPQHFGDGTRLSIL.

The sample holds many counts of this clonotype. The CDR3, as DNA: TGCAGTGCTAGAGATGGCGGAGTGAACACTGAAGCTTTCTTT. Translation gives CSARDGGVNTEAFF. The gene calls are TRBV20-1 and TRBJ1-1; no clear D gene. The V gene lost 0 bases and the J gene lost 0 bases, with 8 bases spanning the gap. CDR3 size: 14 residues. The germline CDR1 and CDR2 sequences are DFQATT and SNEGSKA (reference sequence).

Written as DNA, the CDR3 is TGTGCCAGCAGTTGGACTAGCGCGAGCTCCTACGAGCAGTACTTC. Its protein product is CASSWTSASSYEQYF. This sequence joins TRBV27 and TRBJ2-7, with 9 bases fitting TRBD2. J was trimmed by 0 bases and V by 4 bases; bases with no gene match: 4. Germline values: CDR1 MNHEY, CDR2 SMNVEV (reference sequence). The CDR3 runs to 15 residues.

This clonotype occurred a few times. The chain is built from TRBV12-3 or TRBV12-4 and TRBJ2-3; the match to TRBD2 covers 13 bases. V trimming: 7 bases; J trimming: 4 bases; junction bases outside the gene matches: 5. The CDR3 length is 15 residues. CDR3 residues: CASILAGGLADTQYF. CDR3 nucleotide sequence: TGTGCCAGCATACTAGCGGGAGGGCTCGCAGATACGCAGTATTTT.

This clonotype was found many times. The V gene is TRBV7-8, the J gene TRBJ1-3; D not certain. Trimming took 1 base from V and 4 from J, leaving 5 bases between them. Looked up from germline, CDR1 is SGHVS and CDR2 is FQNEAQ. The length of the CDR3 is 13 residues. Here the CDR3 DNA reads TGTGCCAGCAGCTTAGGTCGAGGAAACACCATATATTTT. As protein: CASSLGRGNTIYF. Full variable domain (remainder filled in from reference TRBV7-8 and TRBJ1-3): GAGVSQSPRYKVAKRGQDVALRCDPISGHVSLFWYQQALGQGPEFLTYFQNEAQLDKSGLPSDRFFAERPEGSVSTLKIQRTQQEDSAVYLCASSLGRGNTIYFGEGSWLTVV.

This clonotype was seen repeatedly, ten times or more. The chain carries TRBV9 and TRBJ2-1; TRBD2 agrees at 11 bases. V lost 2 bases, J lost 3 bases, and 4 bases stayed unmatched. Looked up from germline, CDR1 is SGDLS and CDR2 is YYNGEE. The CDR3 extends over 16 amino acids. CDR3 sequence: CASSVEGLADYNEQFF. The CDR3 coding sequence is TGTGCCAGCAGCGTCGAGGGACTAGCGGACTACAATGAGCAGTTCTTC.

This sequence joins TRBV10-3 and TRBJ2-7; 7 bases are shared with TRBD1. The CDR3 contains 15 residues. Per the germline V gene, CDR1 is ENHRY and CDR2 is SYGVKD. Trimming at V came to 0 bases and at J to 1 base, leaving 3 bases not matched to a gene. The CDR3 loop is CAISESGRGSYEQYF. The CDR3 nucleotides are TGTGCCATCAGTGAGTCAGGCAGGGGGTCCTACGAGCAGTACTTC.

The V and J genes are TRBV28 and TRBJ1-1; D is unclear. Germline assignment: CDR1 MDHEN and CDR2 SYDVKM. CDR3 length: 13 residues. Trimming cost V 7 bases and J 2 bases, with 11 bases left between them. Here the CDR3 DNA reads TGTGCCAGCATGGCGGTCGTCAACACTGAAGCTTTCTTT. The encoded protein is CASMAVVNTEAFF.

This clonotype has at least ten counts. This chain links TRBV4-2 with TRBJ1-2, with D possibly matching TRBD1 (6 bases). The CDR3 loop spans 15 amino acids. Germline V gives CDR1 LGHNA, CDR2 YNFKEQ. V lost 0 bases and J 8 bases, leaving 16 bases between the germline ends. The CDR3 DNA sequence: TGTGCCAGCAGCCAAGAATCACAGGGAAAACGCGGCTACACCTTC. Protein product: CASSQESQGKRGYTF.

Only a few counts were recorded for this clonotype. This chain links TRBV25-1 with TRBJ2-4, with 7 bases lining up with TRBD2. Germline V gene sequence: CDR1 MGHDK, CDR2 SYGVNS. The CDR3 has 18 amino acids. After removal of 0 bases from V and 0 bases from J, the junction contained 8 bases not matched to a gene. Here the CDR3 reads CASSEYGGRGLAKNIQYF. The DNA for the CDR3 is TGTGCCAGCAGTGAATACGGCGGGAGAGGCCTAGCCAAAAACATTCAGTACTTC. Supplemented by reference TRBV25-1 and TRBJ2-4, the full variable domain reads EADIYQTPRYLVIGTGKKITLECSQTMGHDKMYWYQQDPGMELHLIHYSYGVNSTEKGDLSSESTVSRIRTEHFPLTLESARPSHTSQYLCASSEYGGRGLAKNIQYFGAGTRLSVL.

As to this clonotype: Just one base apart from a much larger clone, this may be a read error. The CDR3 region has the DNA TGTGCCAGCTCACCACCGACGGCTTATGGCTACACCTTC. Amino acids: CASSPPTAYGYTF. The genes are TRBV18 and TRBJ1-2, with D uncertain. Germline V gene data show CDR1 as KGHSH and CDR2 as LQKENI. V gave up 0 bases and J gave up 5 bases, with 7 bases separating them. The CDR3 has 13 amino acids.

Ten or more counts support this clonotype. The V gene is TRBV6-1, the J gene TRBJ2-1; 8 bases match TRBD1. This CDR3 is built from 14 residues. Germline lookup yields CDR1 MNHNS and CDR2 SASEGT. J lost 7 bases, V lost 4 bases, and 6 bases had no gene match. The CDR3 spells CASSVNRGRNEQFF. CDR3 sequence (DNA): TGTGCCAGCAGTGTTAACAGGGGGAGAAATGAGCAGTTCTTC.